These 4 T cell receptor beta chains originate from one sample sequenced in a study of T cells in Graves' hyperthyroidism and ophthalmopathy. Authors of the study amplified TCR beta CDR3 regions from RNA transcripts. Initially, a first-round RT-PCR of the TCR CDR3 employed the HTBI primer set. A single record per CDR3 protein comes from TCRdb applying MiXCR to the multiplex PCR reads. The profile covers hundreds of thousands of distinct CDR3 sequences, with around 26% appearing a single time and roughly a third taken by the ten largest. The sample was blood. Receptor source: a woman aged 40 to 50 with Graves' ophthalmopathy.

The chain has TRBV7-3 and TRBJ2-1; 7 nucleotides agree with TRBD1. The CDR3 covers 15 residues. Germline CDR1 reads SGHTA; CDR2 reads FQGTGA. Unmatched junction bases numbered 9, after V lost 5 bases and J lost 5 bases. The CDR3 here is CASSPRDRVHNEQFF. The DNA of the CDR3 is TGTGCCAGCAGCCCCCGAGACAGGGTTCACAATGAGCAGTTCTTC.

Ten or more counts support this clonotype. The rearrangement uses TRBV11-1 and TRBJ2-7, with D tentatively TRBD2 (6 bases). The V gene lost 4 bases and the J gene lost 2 bases, with 21 bases spanning the gap. The CDR3 is 17 residues long. CDR1 SGHAT and CDR2 FQDESV come from the germline V gene (reference sequence). The CDR3: CASSSEPGTGTPYEQYF. The CDR3 nucleotides read TGTGCCAGCAGCTCCGAGCCCGGGACTGGGACCCCCTACGAGCAGTACTTC.

The table lists this clonotype with many counts. This chain uses TRBV29-1 with TRBJ2-5; 10 bases match TRBD1. V was clipped by 4 bases and J by 2 bases; unmatched bases: 4. Germline V CDR1 and CDR2: SQVTM, ANQGSEA. This CDR3 comprises 14 residues. The CDR3 coding sequence is TGCAGCGTTGGACAGGGGGCTTTTCAAGAGACCCAGTACTTC. Its protein is CSVGQGAFQETQYF.

This clonotype was found many times. A much larger clonotype is one base distant, so this may be a read error. The V call is TRBV28, the J call TRBJ1-6; 7 nucleotides line up with TRBD1. The germline V gene encodes CDR1 MDHEN and CDR2 SYDVKM. This CDR3 has 14 residues. J was trimmed by 7 bases and V by 6 bases; bases with no gene match: 6. Here the CDR3 reads CASRRDSDNSPLHF. The DNA of the CDR3 is TGTGCCAGCAGACGGGACAGCGACAATTCACCCCTCCACTTT.